The entry below gives a single T cell receptor (beta chain) sequence along with its context. It lacks a known antigen. There are no base qualities to consult, and no much larger clone falls within one base. The sample comes from a study of regulatory T cells in long-lasting Graves disease listed by TCRdb under 2021. The study in broad terms: Newly diagnosed Graves' disease patients had taken antithyroid drugs for less than 3 months. Persistent Graves' disease patients were compared with newly diagnosed Graves' disease patients by peripheral blood TCR sequencing and RNA sequencing. The study took place in China and was registered as a clinical trial. TCR sequencing covered approximately 13 persistent and approximately 20 newly diagnosed Graves' disease patients, around 35 samples in total.

Libraries were built with multiplex PCR. The instrument was an Illumina HiSeq 4000. TCR beta libraries were built with iRepertoire HTBI primers and Arm-PCR amplification of CDR3 regions. Before sequencing, the PCR products underwent gel purification. The authors processed their data as follows. A total of around 66 TRBV and some 15 TRBJ segments were identified across samples and were used for gene usage analysis of CDR3 amino acid clonotypes. COPE and FqMerger were used to merge the filtered high-quality paired reads into contigs. BLAST was used to align contigs to IMGT TRBV, TRBD and TRBJ reference genes, with CDR3 defined following IMGT. Any clonotype with a frequency above 0.1% was counted as a highly expanded clone. Shannon entropy was used to measure repertoire diversity, and the Gini coefficient was used to measure V-J evenness. Clonotypes shared by more than one individual were considered public. TCRdb reprocessed the public reads (quality trimming at Q25 with fastp, clone calling with MiXCR) and kept in-frame beta chains. Entries are consolidated by CDR3 protein sequence, retaining the most common genes and DNA. These V and J calls rely on TCRdb rather than the paper's analysis. The sample table contains around 400,000 distinct CDR3 sequences; only one count was recorded for over 9.5% of them. Jointly, the top ten make up approximately 20% of the sample.

Its CDR3 holds 17 amino acids, cysteine through phenylalanine. The kept DNA is CDR3 alone, 51 bases in frame from the first base. Sequences LGHNA (CDR1) and YSLEER (CDR2) are obtained from the germline V gene. V has 0 bases trimmed and J has 6 bases trimmed; junction bases matching no gene number 7. The time point label, read with the paper, signifies: newly diagnosed GD, antithyroid drugs for less than 3 months. For both TCR sequencing and RNA sequencing, RNA was extracted from PBMCs using TRIzol. The diagnosis of Graves' disease was made according to American Thyroid Association guidelines. The patients came from an endocrinology department in Xi'an, China. Each patient gave approximately 10 milliliters of peripheral blood, collected in an EDTA anticoagulant tube. Ficoll Paque Plus density gradient separation was used to isolate PBMCs, and no additional T cell sorting was done. An Agilent 2100 Bioanalyzer and agarose gel were used to check RNA quality, and a NanoDrop 2000 was used to measure RNA concentration.

Overall results and qualifications from the work: Only the TCR beta chain was sequenced and analyzed. The study examined only peripheral blood because the primary lesion, thyroid tissue, could not be accessed. TRBV28, TRBJ1-2 and TRBJ2-5 were preferentially used in persistent disease, while TRBV20-1 and TRBJ2-1 were favored in newly diagnosed disease. Compared with newly diagnosed patients, persistent Graves' disease patients had lower TCR Shannon entropy and fewer highly expanded clones, which suggests clonal expansion. More public clonotypes were shared among persistent patients (approximately 3,000) than among newly diagnosed patients (over 900). The authors acknowledged the small sample size as a limitation that may reduce accuracy.

The sample also formed part of further work on T cells in Graves' hyperthyroidism and ophthalmopathy. From the second report: Stable Graves' hyperthyroidism was defined as no progression to ophthalmopathy during 18 months of follow-up. Hyperthyroidism patients were aged 18 to 65 years and newly diagnosed, with disease duration of less than 2 months. Exclusion was applied to patients with uncontrolled infections, other autoimmune diseases, pregnancy or lactation. Diagnoses were established on the basis of clinical symptoms, serum thyroxine and TRAb, thyroid ultrasound, and orbital computed tomography. A first-round RT-PCR of the TCR CDR3 used the HTBI primer set with the Qiagen OneStep RT-PCR kit. Most expanded thyroid clonotypes (frequency above 0.001) were also detected in blood, a finding suggesting that blood repertoires may reflect thyroid immune responses. In cross-validation, a model built on a 13 V-J signature told ophthalmopathy apart from stable hyperthyroidism with approximately 90% sensitivity and about 81% specificity, and in testing the same model reached 80%/75%. In validation, the model predicted progression to ophthalmopathy a median of roughly 6.2 months before onset, with over 55% sensitivity and roughly 77% specificity. A discovery cohort of around 100 patients, roughly 40 with Graves' ophthalmopathy and 55 to 60 with stable Graves' hyperthyroidism, was used to find distinguishing TCR V-J signatures. Whether ophthalmopathy could be predicted prospectively was tested in an independent validation cohort made up of 18 hyperthyroidism patients plus 17 patients who later progressed to ophthalmopathy. The 100 or so discovery patients were randomly divided into training and test sets at a 7:3 ratio. In addition, the study compared T-cell repertoires in thyroid tissue and in blood from six Graves' hyperthyroidism patients. After sampling, hyperthyroidism patients received methimazole starting at 30 mg daily, and ophthalmopathy patients received high-dose intravenous methylprednisolone. Libraries were constructed in a second round of multiplex PCR, after which size selection and purification were carried out. Libraries were sequenced paired-end with 100 bp reads on an Illumina HiSeq2000. SOAPnuke was used to process the raw data, throwing out any read that contained adapters or uncalled bases, had a mean Phred below 15, or lacked an exact constant-primer or identifier match. High-quality paired reads were merged using COPE v1.2.5, and each unique nucleotide sequence was defined as a clonotype. Clonotypes were aligned to IMGT TRBV, TRBD and TRBJ reference segments using MiTCR v1.1. The analysis was restricted to V-J combinations with a frequency above 0.0001, which together covered 98% to 99.2% of the repertoires. A TCS score was defined as the ratio between F50 (clonal expansion) and ExV (chaos), using BLOSUM62-based TCRdist between CDR3 peptides within each V-J. Welch's t-statistics and random forest reduced approximately 520 V-J features to some 14, which were used in a naive Bayes classifier (R e1071). Sample size was not statistically predetermined, and investigators were not blinded to group allocation. TCR Vbeta CDR3 sequencing of 130 to 150 peripheral blood samples (43 ophthalmopathy, roughly 72 hyperthyroidism and some 17 progressor patients) is reported in the paper.

This sequence originates from a woman under 30 with Graves disease. Donor details come from another sample of the same person, matched by shared clones. This chain is built from TRBV4-3 and TRBJ2-2; a stretch of 10 junction bases matches TRBD2. The sample was peripheral blood mononuclear cells (PBMCs), taken at new diagnosis, from a patient treated with antithyroid drugs. The CDR3 reads CASSQDKGLATPGELFF. The nucleotide sequence is given as TGCGCCAGCAGCCAAGATAAGGGACTAGCGACCCCCGGGGAGCTGTTTTTT.